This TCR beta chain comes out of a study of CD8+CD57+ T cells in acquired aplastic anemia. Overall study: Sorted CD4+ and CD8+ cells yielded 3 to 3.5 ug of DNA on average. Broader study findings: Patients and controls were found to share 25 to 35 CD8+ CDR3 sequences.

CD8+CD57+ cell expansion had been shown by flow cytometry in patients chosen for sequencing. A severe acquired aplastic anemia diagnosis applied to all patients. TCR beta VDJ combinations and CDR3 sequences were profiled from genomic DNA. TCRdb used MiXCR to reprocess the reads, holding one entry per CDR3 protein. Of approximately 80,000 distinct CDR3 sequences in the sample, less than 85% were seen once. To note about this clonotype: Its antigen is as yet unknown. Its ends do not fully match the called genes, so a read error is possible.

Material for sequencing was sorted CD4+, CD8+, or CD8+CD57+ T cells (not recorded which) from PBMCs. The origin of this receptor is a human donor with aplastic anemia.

The CDR3 bases are TGTGCCAGCGGTGAGCTGCCGAACACTGAAGCTTTCTTT. This gives the protein CASGELPNTEAFF. The V and J genes are TRBV2 and TRBJ1-1; D remains unclear. The CDR3 covers 13 residues. Germline V lookup: CDR1 SNHLY, CDR2 FYNNEI.